This TCR beta chain was obtained from a study of T cell repertoires in cytomegalovirus infection. Overall study context: It was the public TCR beta signatures that indicated both CMV infection and matching HLA type.

TCRdb used MiXCR to reprocess the reads, holding one entry per CDR3 protein. Of around 570,000 distinct CDR3 sequences in the sample, around 40% were seen once. V lost 5 bases and J lost 5, with 15 bases in between. CDR1 and CDR2 (germline): SGHTA, FQGNSA. The CDR3 sequence is 15 residues long. This clonotype appeared many times. Its antigen is undetermined. General observations from the study: Using cumulative public TCR beta family frequency, the authors identified those who carried CMV together with the relevant HLA.

This receptor was identified in a human donor in good health (CMV status not recorded). Some clones in this sample may be carry-over from other donors' samples. The chain carries TRBV7-2 and TRBJ1-4; D perhaps matches TRBD1 (5 bases). The sequences come from cultured PBMCs, collected from culture after CMV antigen stimulation. CDR3: CASSGQGVKNEKLFF. CDR3 sequence (DNA): TGTGCCAGCAGCGGTCAAGGGGTAAAAAATGAAAAACTGTTTTTT.